The 22 T cell receptor beta chains given below trace back to one sample, sequenced in a study of early T cells in non-severe SARS-CoV-2 infection. Each CDR3 protein gets one entry after TCRdb re-called the 5' RACE reads with MiXCR. The table has tens of thousands of distinct CDR3 sequences, under 15% seen once. Specimen: whole blood. Every receptor here comes from an adult who was a healthcare worker with PCR-confirmed SARS-CoV-2 infection or an uninfected control (not recorded which).

This clonotype was recorded at least ten times. The CDR3 DNA sequence: TGTGCCAGCAGCTTGGGGGACAGGGGGCGAAACGAGCAGTACTTC. As protein: CASSLGDRGRNEQYF. The rearrangement joins TRBV7-9 to TRBJ2-7; 12 bases map to TRBD1. CDR3 length equals 15 residues. In germline, CDR1 is SEHNR, CDR2 FQNEAQ (reference sequence). With 3 bases clipped from V and 5 bases from J, the junction kept 5 bases outside the gene matches.

This clonotype has more than one count but fewer than ten. The chain recombines TRBV5-1 with TRBJ2-3; D may be TRBD1 or TRBD2 (5 bases each). V was trimmed by 4 bases and J by 5 bases, leaving 17 bases between them. The CDR3 length is 15 residues. Germline V gives CDR1 SGHRS, CDR2 YFSETQ. CDR3 amino acids: CASSLGTVERDTQYF. The CDR3 DNA reads TGCGCCAGCAGCCTCGGGACCGTTGAAAGAGATACGCAGTATTTT.

There are many counts of this clonotype. V usage is TRBV11-2 and J usage is TRBJ2-1; 9 bases are a match to TRBD2. This CDR3 contains 15 residues. The J segment lost 9 bases and the V segment lost 0 bases, leaving 6 bases of the junction unmatched. Per the germline V gene, CDR1 is SGHAT and CDR2 is FQNNGV. The CDR3 coding sequence is TGTGCCAGCAGCTTAGAGGCGGGAGGGACTGGTGAGCAGTTCTTC. Residues: CASSLEAGGTGEQFF.

The rearrangement links TRBV7-9 to TRBJ1-1, with D unclear. The V gene lost 5 bases and the J gene lost 0 bases, with 7 bases spanning the gap. Per germline, CDR1 SEHNR and CDR2 FQNEAQ (reference sequence). This CDR3 has 13 amino acids. The chain's CDR3 is CASSPTVNTEAFF. For the CDR3, the DNA is TGTGCCAGCAGCCCGACGGTGAACACTGAAGCTTTCTTT.

The table lists this clonotype with many counts. The chain uses TRBV28 and TRBJ2-1; D is possibly TRBD1 or TRBD2 (5 bases each). CDR3 length: 15 amino acids. Germline V gene lookup returns CDR1 MDHEN and CDR2 SYDVKM. V dropped 3 bases and J dropped 5 bases, with 14 bases sitting between them. This CDR3 is CASSFVGTGHNEQFF. Here the CDR3 DNA reads TGTGCCAGCAGTTTCGTGGGGACCGGTCACAATGAGCAGTTCTTC.

Many counts were recorded for this clonotype. J is TRBJ2-3 and V is TRBV7-2; 7 bases are shared with TRBD1. The germline V gene has CDR1 SGHTA and CDR2 FQGNSA. Trimming removed 5 bases from V and 3 bases from J; junction bases left unmatched: 8. CDR3 length: 15 amino acids. CDR3 nucleotide sequence: TGTGCCAGCAGCGAAGGACAGGTCCTAACAGATACGCAGTATTTT. The encoded protein is CASSEGQVLTDTQYF.

This clonotype turned up a few times. The chain couples TRBV20-1 to TRBJ1-2, with D hard to call. Trimming cost V 3 bases and J 4 bases, with 15 bases left between them. Germline-derived CDR1 and CDR2 are DFQATT and SNEGSKA (reference sequence). The CDR3 has 14 amino acids. The CDR3 coding sequence is TGCAGTGCTAGGGAGGGATTTAACGTCTATGGCTACACCTTC. Protein sequence: CSAREGFNVYGYTF.

This clonotype was counted a few times. The gene calls are TRBV28 and TRBJ2-7, with D maybe TRBD2 (7 bases). This CDR3 spans 13 amino acids. From germline, CDR1 is MDHEN and CDR2 SYDVKM. Trimming left V 7 bases short and J 7 bases short, with 17 bases between. CDR3 nucleotide sequence: TGTGCCAGCACGGGGAGGGGGTTTGGAGAGCAGTACTTC. This translates into CASTGRGFGEQYF.

This chain links TRBV7-2 with TRBJ2-7; weak D call: TRBD1 (5 bases). V lost 3 bases, J lost 6 bases, and 9 bases lay in between. Germline V CDR1 and CDR2: SGHTA, FQGNSA. CDR3 length: 12 residues. CDR3 sequence: CASSFGHIEQYF. CDR3 coding DNA: TGTGCCAGCAGCTTCGGACATATCGAGCAGTACTTC.

This clonotype was seen more than once but under ten times. The V and J genes are TRBV6-6 and TRBJ2-1, with 11 bases fitting TRBD2. The V gene end was trimmed by 6 bases and the J gene end by 5 bases; junction bases not matched to a gene: 9. This CDR3 is built from 16 residues. Per the germline V gene, CDR1 is MNHNY and CDR2 is SVGAGI (reference sequence). CDR3 DNA: TGTGCCAGCAGACTCCCCGGGACTAGCGGCCACAATGAGCAGTTCTTC. The encoded protein is CASRLPGTSGHNEQFF.

The chain couples TRBV20-1 to TRBJ1-1, with unresolved D. The length of the CDR3 is 14 residues. V gave up 0 bases and J gave up 1 base, with 9 bases separating them. Germline values: CDR1 DFQATT, CDR2 SNEGSKA (reference sequence). The CDR3 nucleotides read TGCAGTGCTAGAGATCGAGGGCGGAACACTGAAGCTTTCTTT. This translates into CSARDRGRNTEAFF.

This clonotype was counted a few times. The chain carries TRBV2 and TRBJ1-2; D gene unclear. The CDR3 is 12 residues long. Between the trimmed V and J ends, which lost 6 bases and 4 bases, there was a span of 9 bases. Germline V gene lookup returns CDR1 SNHLY and CDR2 FYNNEI. CDR3 in amino acids: CASRSELYGYTF. The CDR3 DNA follows: TGTGCCAGCAGGTCCGAACTCTATGGCTACACCTTC.

This clonotype came up many times. The chain is built from TRBV6-5 and TRBJ2-7; maybe TRBD1 (6 bases). The CDR3 covers 18 residues. The germline V gene encodes CDR1 MNHEY and CDR2 SVGAGI. V was cut by 6 bases and J by 3 bases, with 27 bases left in between. For the CDR3, the DNA is TGTGCCAGCAGCCGAACCGGGACAACCAACTCCCTCTACTACGAGCAGTACTTC. Translating it yields CASSRTGTTNSLYYEQYF.

This clonotype showed up just a few times. The V and J genes are TRBV4-1 and TRBJ2-7; the D call may be TRBD1 or TRBD2 (5 bases each). Germline V gene data show CDR1 as MGHRA and CDR2 as YSYEKL. V dropped 4 bases and J dropped 4 bases, with 17 bases sitting between them. This CDR3 spans 15 amino acids. CDR3 sequence: CASSPDGARGYEQYF. CDR3 DNA: TGCGCCAGCAGCCCGGATGGGGCCCGAGGGTACGAGCAGTACTTC.

The V gene is TRBV29-1, the J gene TRBJ2-1, with D uncertain. Trimming pared 3 bases from V and 5 bases from J, leaving 11 bases between. This CDR3 region has 13 residues. CDR1 is SQVTM and CDR2 is ANQGSEA in the germline V gene. CDR3 loop: CSVEGGFHNEQFF. As DNA, the CDR3 is TGCAGCGTTGAGGGTGGGTTTCACAATGAGCAGTTCTTC.

The chain is built from TRBV14 and TRBJ2-3; unclear D gene. Trimming pared 3 bases from V and 4 bases from J, leaving 8 bases between. CDR1 is SGHDN and CDR2 is FVKESK in the germline V gene. This CDR3 spans 13 amino acids. CDR3: CASSQVVADTQYF. The CDR3 bases are TGTGCCAGCAGCCAGGTTGTAGCAGATACGCAGTATTTT.

In DNA, the CDR3 is TGTGCCAGCAGGCCCGTGGTAGCGGGGTACAATGAGCAGTTCTTC. It encodes CASRPVVAGYNEQFF. The chain combines TRBV2 with TRBJ2-1; 8 bases line up with TRBD2. CDR1 SNHLY and CDR2 FYNNEI come from the germline V gene. Trimming at V came to 6 bases and at J to 4 bases, leaving 8 bases not matched to a gene. The CDR3 runs 15 residues.

DNA of the CDR3: TGTGCCAGCAGCCCCCCCCTTTTGCAGACCCAGTACTTC. The encoded protein is CASSPPLLQTQYF. V is TRBV12-3 or TRBV12-4 and J is TRBJ2-5; D is unresolved. This CDR3 spans 13 amino acids. Trimming left V 6 bases short and J 6 bases short, with 14 bases between.

This clonotype was seen more than once but under ten times. The chain joins TRBV28 to TRBJ1-2; D not resolved. Germline loops: CDR1 MDHEN, CDR2 SYDVKM. This CDR3 has 11 residues. V was pared by 6 bases and J by 2 bases, with 4 bases between. The chain's CDR3 is CASRQNYGYTF. The CDR3 DNA follows: TGTGCCAGCAGACAGAACTATGGCTACACCTTC.

This clonotype has just a few counts. This chain joins TRBV6-2 or TRBV6-3 and TRBJ2-7; TRBD2 matches at 8 bases. V shed 10 bases and J 4 bases; nucleotides not matched to a gene: 9. This CDR3 has 13 residues. Germline-derived CDR1 and CDR2 are MNHEY and SVGEGT. This CDR3 reads CATHGTREYEQYF. CDR3 nucleotides: TGTGCCACACACGGGACTAGAGAATACGAGCAGTACTTC.

This clonotype appeared a few times. The gene calls are TRBV5-4 and TRBJ2-7; TRBD1 agrees at 9 bases. Trimming at V came to 2 bases and at J to 6 bases, leaving 6 bases not matched to a gene. CDR3 size: 14 residues. Germline assignment: CDR1 SGHNT and CDR2 YYREEE (reference sequence). CDR3 protein: CASSFQDRGLEQYF. CDR3 nucleotide sequence: TGTGCCAGCAGCTTTCAGGACAGGGGTCTCGAGCAGTACTTC.

The gene calls are TRBV20-1 and TRBJ2-7; TRBD2 is a possible D gene (6 bases). Germline CDR1 and CDR2: DFQATT and SNEGSKA (reference sequence). Trimming pared 2 bases from V and 3 bases from J, leaving 20 bases between. This CDR3 region has 16 residues. CDR3 sequence (DNA): TGCAGTGCTAGAAAGCTGATTTCGTCTAGCGACTACGAGCAGTACTTC. Encoded protein: CSARKLISSSDYEQYF.